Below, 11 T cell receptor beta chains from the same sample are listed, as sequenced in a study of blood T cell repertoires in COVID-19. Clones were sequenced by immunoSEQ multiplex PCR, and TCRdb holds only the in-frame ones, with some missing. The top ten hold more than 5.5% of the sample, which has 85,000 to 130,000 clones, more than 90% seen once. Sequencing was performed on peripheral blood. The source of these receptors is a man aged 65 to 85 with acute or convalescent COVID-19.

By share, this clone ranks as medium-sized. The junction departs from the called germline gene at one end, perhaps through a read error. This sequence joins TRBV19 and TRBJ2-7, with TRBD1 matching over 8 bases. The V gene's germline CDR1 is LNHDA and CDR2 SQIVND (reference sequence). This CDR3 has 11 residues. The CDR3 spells CASNAGTGLLF. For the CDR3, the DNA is TGTGCCAGTAACGCCGGGACAGGTCTCCTCTTC.

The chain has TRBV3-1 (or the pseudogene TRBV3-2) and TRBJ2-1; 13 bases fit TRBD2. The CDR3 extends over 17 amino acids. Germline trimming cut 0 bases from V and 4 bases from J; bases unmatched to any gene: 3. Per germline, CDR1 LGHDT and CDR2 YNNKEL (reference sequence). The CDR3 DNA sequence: TGTGCCAGCAGCCAAGATAGGGGACTAGCGGGGTACAATGAGCAGTTCTTC. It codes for CASSQDRGLAGYNEQFF.

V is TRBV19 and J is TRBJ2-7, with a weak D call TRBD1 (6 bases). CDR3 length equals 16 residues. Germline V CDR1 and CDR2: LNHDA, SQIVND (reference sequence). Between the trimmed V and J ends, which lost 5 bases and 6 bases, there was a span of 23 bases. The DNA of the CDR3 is TGTGCCAGTAGTTCCTCCCTCGTAACAGGGATTGGCGAGCAGTACTTC. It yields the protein CASSSSLVTGIGEQYF. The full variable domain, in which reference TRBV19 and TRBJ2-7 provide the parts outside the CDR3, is DGGITQSPKYLFRKEGQNVTLSCEQNLNHDAMYWYRQDPGQGLRLIYYSQIVNDFQKGDIAEGYSVSREKKESFPLTVTSAQKNPTAFYLCASSSSLVTGIGEQYFGPGTRLTVT.

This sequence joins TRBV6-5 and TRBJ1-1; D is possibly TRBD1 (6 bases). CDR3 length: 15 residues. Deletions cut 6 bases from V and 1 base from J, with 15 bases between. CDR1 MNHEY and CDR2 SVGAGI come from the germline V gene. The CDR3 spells CASSRPGTSNTEAFF. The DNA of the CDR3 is TGTGCCAGCAGCCGCCCTGGGACATCGAACACTGAAGCTTTCTTT.

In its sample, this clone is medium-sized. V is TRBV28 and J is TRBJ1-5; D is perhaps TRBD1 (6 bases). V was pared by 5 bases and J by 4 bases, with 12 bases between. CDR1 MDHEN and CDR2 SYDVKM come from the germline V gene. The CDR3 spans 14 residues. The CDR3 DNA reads TGTGCCAGCAGTATGGACAGCCTAAATCAGCCCCAGCATTTT. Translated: CASSMDSLNQPQHF. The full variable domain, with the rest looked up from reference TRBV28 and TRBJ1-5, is DVKVTQSSRYLVKRTGEKVFLECVQDMDHENMFWYRQDPGLGLRLIYFSYDVKMKEKGDIPEGYSVSREKKERFSLILESASTNQTSMYLCASSMDSLNQPQHFGDGTRLSIL.

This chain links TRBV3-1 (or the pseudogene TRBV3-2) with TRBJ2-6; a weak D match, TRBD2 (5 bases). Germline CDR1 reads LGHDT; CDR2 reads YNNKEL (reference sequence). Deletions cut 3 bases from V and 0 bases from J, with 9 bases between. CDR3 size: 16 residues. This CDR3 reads CASSHSSSSGANVLTF. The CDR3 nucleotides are TGTGCCAGCAGCCATTCTAGCAGCTCTGGGGCCAACGTCCTGACTTTC.

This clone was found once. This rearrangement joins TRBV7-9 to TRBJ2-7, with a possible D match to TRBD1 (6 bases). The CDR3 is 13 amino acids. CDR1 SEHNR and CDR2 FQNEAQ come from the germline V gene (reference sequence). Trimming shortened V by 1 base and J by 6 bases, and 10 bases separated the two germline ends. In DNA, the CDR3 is TGTGCCAGCAGCTTAGAAACAGGGCCCGAGCAGTACTTC. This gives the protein CASSLETGPEQYF.

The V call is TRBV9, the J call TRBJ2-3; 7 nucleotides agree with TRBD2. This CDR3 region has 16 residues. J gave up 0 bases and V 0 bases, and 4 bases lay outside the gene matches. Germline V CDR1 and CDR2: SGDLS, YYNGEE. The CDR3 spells CASSVGHSGSTDTQYF. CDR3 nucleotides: TGTGCCAGCAGCGTAGGTCATAGCGGGAGCACAGATACGCAGTATTTT. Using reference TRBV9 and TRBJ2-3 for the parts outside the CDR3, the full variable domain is DSGVTQTPKHLITATGQRVTLRCSPRSGDLSVYWYQQSLDQGLQFLIQYYNGEERAKGNILERFSAQQFPDLHSELNLSSLELGDSALYFCASSVGHSGSTDTQYFGPGTRLTVL.

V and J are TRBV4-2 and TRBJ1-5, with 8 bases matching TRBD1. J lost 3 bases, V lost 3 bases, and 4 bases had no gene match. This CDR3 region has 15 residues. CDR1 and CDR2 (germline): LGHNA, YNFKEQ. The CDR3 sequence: CASSHGTGSNQPQHF. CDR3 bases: TGTGCCAGCAGCCACGGGACAGGCTCCAATCAGCCCCAGCATTTT.

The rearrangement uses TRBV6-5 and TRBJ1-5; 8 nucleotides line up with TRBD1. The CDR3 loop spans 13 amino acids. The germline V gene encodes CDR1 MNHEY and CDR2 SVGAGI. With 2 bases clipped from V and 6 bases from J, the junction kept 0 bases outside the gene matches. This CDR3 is CASSYDRGQPQHF. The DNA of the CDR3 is TGTGCCAGCAGTTACGACAGGGGTCAGCCCCAGCATTTT.

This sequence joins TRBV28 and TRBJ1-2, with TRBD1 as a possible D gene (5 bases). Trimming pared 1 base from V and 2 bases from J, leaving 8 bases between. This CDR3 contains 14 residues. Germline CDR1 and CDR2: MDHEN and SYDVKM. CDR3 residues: CASSLSRGNYGYTF. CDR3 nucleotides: TGTGCCAGCAGTTTATCGCGGGGCAACTATGGCTACACCTTC.